This TCR beta chain is from a study of identifying expanded T cells in peripheral blood. Sequencing used immunoSEQ multiplex PCR; TCRdb keeps in-frame clones, though not all of them. The data contain roughly 75,000 clones, roughly 90% of them seen just once; the ten biggest clones take up about 3.3%. This CDR3 has 11 amino acids. Deletions cut 0 bases from V and 7 bases from J, with 0 bases between. Germline values: CDR1 SGHTA, CDR2 FQGTGA. The material sequenced was blood. V and J are TRBV7-3 and TRBJ2-2; D remains ambiguous. This TCR derives from a person aged 18 to 70 in good health. CDR3 sequence: CASSLTGELFF. The CDR3 bases are TGTGCCAGCAGCTTAACCGGGGAGCTGTTTTTT.